The present T cell receptor (beta chain) was sequenced within a study of cytomegalovirus exposure and HLA in healthy donors. The study ran its PCR with 60 Vbeta and 13 Jbeta primers. TCRdb's copy holds only in-frame clones and misses some; the assay was immunoSEQ multiplex PCR. Here the sample spans fewer than 90,000 clones, 65% to 80% being singletons. Study-wide results and caveats: TCR beta V segments were, for the most part, productive about 87% or about 30% of the time in an earlier analysis. Per a later analysis, 15,000 to 20,000 TCR beta sequences showed association with HLA alleles at 0.05 false discovery rate.

Germline CDR1 SGDLS, CDR2 YYNGEE. The CDR3 sequence is 16 residues long. V lost 3 bases and J lost 6; bases outside the gene matches: 6. This clone was recorded only once. Antigen unknown. The sequence derives from a man in his thirties or forties in good health and CMV-seropositive. The V gene is TRBV9, the J gene TRBJ1-6; 10 bases align to TRBD1. Source material: PBMCs. CDR3 protein: CASSAHRTGGNSPLHF. CDR3 DNA: TGTGCCAGCAGCGCCCACAGGACAGGGGGTAATTCACCCCTCCACTTT.